The 19 T cell receptor beta chains listed next were all sequenced from one sample in a study of molecular identifiers for immune sequencing clone quantification. In TCRdb, the PCR reads were re-called with MiXCR into one record per CDR3 protein. The repertoire consists of some 680,000 distinct CDR3 sequences, with over 25% occurring once and the leading ten covering around 0.78%. The sequenced sample consisted of naive CD8+ T cells from blood, with Jurkat cell RNA spiked in. The subset is: FACS-sorted CD8+CD4-CCR7+CD45RA+ naive T cells. All receptors come from a human donor in good health. Some libraries in this study had Jurkat cell RNA spiked in.

This clonotype was seen more than once but under ten times. The J gene is TRBJ2-2, the V gene TRBV9; D remains ambiguous. The germline CDR1 and CDR2 sequences are SGDLS and YYNGEE. CDR3 length: 13 amino acids. Trimming removed 3 bases from V and 1 base from J, with 4 bases in between. The CDR3 DNA reads as TGTGCCAGCAGCGAGCTGAACACCGGGGAGCTGTTTTTT. Translation: CASSELNTGELFF. The entire variable domain, with the rest obtained from reference TRBV9 and TRBJ2-2, is as follows: DSGVTQTPKHLITATGQRVTLRCSPRSGDLSVYWYQQSLDQGLQFLIQYYNGEERAKGNILERFSAQQFPDLHSELNLSSLELGDSALYFCASSELNTGELFFGEGSRLTVL.

This clonotype was observed a handful of times. V gene TRBV2 combines with J gene TRBJ1-1, with D perhaps matching TRBD1 (5 bases). The V end lost 3 bases, the J end lost 1 base, and 12 bases lay between the germline ends. Germline lookup yields CDR1 SNHLY and CDR2 FYNNEI. This CDR3 has 15 residues. The CDR3 loop reads CASSDMQGANTEAFF. In DNA form, the CDR3 reads TGTGCCAGCAGTGATATGCAGGGTGCGAACACTGAAGCTTTCTTT.

At least ten counts were recorded for this clonotype. V gene TRBV27 combines with J gene TRBJ2-7; D call uncertain. This CDR3 comprises 13 residues. V was trimmed by 3 bases and J by 3 bases, leaving 9 bases between them. CDR1 and CDR2 (germline): MNHEY, SMNVEV (reference sequence). The CDR3 loop reads CASSLSPIYEQYF. The CDR3 bases are TGTGCCAGCAGTTTGAGTCCGATCTACGAGCAGTACTTC.

This clonotype was found many times. V usage is TRBV29-1 and J usage is TRBJ2-5; no definite D call. With 4 bases removed from V and 13 bases from J, the gap between germline ends came to 16 bases. Germline CDR1 reads SQVTM; CDR2 reads ANQGSEA. The CDR3 consists of 11 residues. CDR3 coding DNA: TGCAGCGTTGTTGGTCCAATTTATCGGTACTTC. Translated: CSVVGPIYRYF.

In its sample, this clonotype was seen many times. The chain has TRBV3-1 and TRBJ2-6; tentatively, D is TRBD1 (6 bases). The CDR3 is 14 amino acids. Trimming took 4 bases from V and 6 from J, leaving 10 bases between them. Germline CDR1 is LGHDT and CDR2 is YNNKEL (reference sequence). The CDR3 loop is CASSRDTQANVLTF. CDR3 nucleotides: TGTGCCAGCAGCCGGGACACCCAGGCCAACGTCCTGACTTTC.

Regarding this clonotype: The junction and the germline gene differ at one end; a read error may be behind it. The chain joins TRBV6-2 or TRBV6-3 to TRBJ1-3; no definite D call. Per germline, CDR1 MNHEY and CDR2 SVGEGT. The CDR3 has 15 residues. CDR3 nucleotides: TGTGACAGCAGTTTCGGACGGAGCTCTGGAAACACCATATATTTT. This sequence encodes CDSSFGRSSGNTIYF.

The rearrangement links TRBV14 to TRBJ2-7; D is undetermined. V lost 0 bases and J 0 bases, leaving 15 bases between the germline ends. Germline CDR1 SGHDN, CDR2 FVKESK. There are 17 residues in the CDR3. The CDR3 sequence is CASSQDIGFGPSYEQYF. The CDR3 DNA is TGTGCCAGCAGCCAAGATATCGGCTTTGGACCCTCCTACGAGCAGTACTTC.

There are many counts of this clonotype. The chain recombines TRBV23-1 with TRBJ1-5; D gene unclear. TRBV23-1 is classed as an ORF, of uncertain function. The CDR3 is 17 amino acids. Trimming took off 1 base at V and 0 bases at J, with 13 bases between the two ends. CDR3 DNA: TGCGCCAGCAGTCAATGGGCGGCGCACCCTAGCAATCAGCCCCAGCATTTT. Its translation is CASSQWAAHPSNQPQHF.

This clonotype showed up many times. The J gene is TRBJ1-1, the V gene TRBV7-6; D perhaps matches TRBD1 (5 bases). CDR1 and CDR2 (germline): SGHVS, FNYEAQ. V was pared by 0 bases and J by 2 bases, with 10 bases between. CDR3 length equals 15 residues. For the CDR3, the DNA is TGTGCCAGCAGCTTAGCAAGGGACGCAAACACTGAAGCTTTCTTT. Its translation: CASSLARDANTEAFF.

The chain links TRBV20-1 to TRBJ1-1; D is perhaps TRBD1 (5 bases). This CDR3 comprises 12 residues. CDR1 DFQATT and CDR2 SNEGSKA come from the germline V gene (reference sequence). Deletions cut 6 bases from V and 4 bases from J, with 12 bases between. The CDR3 coding sequence is TGCAGTGCCACCATGGGGCTCACTGAAGCTTTCTTT. Its protein is CSATMGLTEAFF.

This clonotype was seen a handful of times. The chain joins TRBV6-5 to TRBJ2-1, with D tentatively TRBD2 (6 bases). There are 15 residues in the CDR3. The germline gives CDR1 MNHEY, CDR2 SVGAGI. V was cut by 6 bases and J by 7 bases, with 19 bases left in between. In DNA, the CDR3 is TGTGCCAGCAGGGGAGGAGGTGGGCCGGGGAATGAGCAGTTCTTC. This gives the protein CASRGGGGPGNEQFF.

In regard to this clonotype: The junction and the germline gene differ at one end; a read error may be behind it. The chain recombines TRBV19 with TRBJ1-1; the match to TRBD1 covers 7 bases. The germline V gene has CDR1 LNHDA and CDR2 SQIVND (reference sequence). The CDR3 sequence is 13 residues long. CDR3 coding DNA: TGTGTCAGTAACCCAGGGGGATTGGCTGAAGCTTTCTTT. It encodes CVSNPGGLAEAFF.

This clonotype has at least ten counts. The chain uses TRBV3-1 and TRBJ1-5; weak D call: TRBD1 (6 bases). The V gene's germline CDR1 is LGHDT and CDR2 YNNKEL (reference sequence). V lost 1 base and J 3 bases, leaving 13 bases between the germline ends. The length of the CDR3 is 16 residues. The CDR3 sequence: CASSQVPAGDNQPQHF. The CDR3 nucleotides are TGTGCCAGCAGCCAAGTCCCTGCAGGGGACAATCAGCCCCAGCATTTT.

This clonotype was observed a few times. V and J are TRBV9 and TRBJ2-3; TRBD2 aligns across 8 bases. Per germline, CDR1 SGDLS and CDR2 YYNGEE. After removal of 7 bases from V and 1 base from J, the junction contained 8 bases not matched to a gene. The CDR3 length is 15 residues. CDR3 nucleotide sequence: TGTGCCAGCTCTGCGGGGGGCCGGGGCACAGATACGCAGTATTTT. Translation: CASSAGGRGTDTQYF.

With respect to this clonotype: One end of the junction fails to match germline, which may point to a read error. The chain is built from TRBV6-2 or TRBV6-3 and TRBJ2-1; the match to TRBD2 covers 9 bases. The CDR3 is made up of 14 amino acids. Germline loops: CDR1 MNHEY, CDR2 SVGEGT. CDR3 nucleotides: TGTGCCTGCAGTTATAGCGGGGGTTACAATGGGCAGTTCTTC. The encoded protein is CACSYSGGYNGQFF.

The chain employs TRBV28 and TRBJ1-1; possible D gene TRBD1, 6 bases. Germline V gene lookup returns CDR1 MDHEN and CDR2 SYDVKM. The CDR3 runs 14 residues. Trimming left V 1 base short and J 5 bases short, with 11 bases between. The CDR3 bases are TGTGCCAGCAGTTTATATCAGGGGAGGACTGAAGCTTTCTTT. Protein product: CASSLYQGRTEAFF. The full variable domain, rest sourced from reference TRBV28 and TRBJ1-1, is DVKVTQSSRYLVKRTGEKVFLECVQDMDHENMFWYRQDPGLGLRLIYFSYDVKMKEKGDIPEGYSVSREKKERFSLILESASTNQTSMYLCASSLYQGRTEAFFGQGTRLTVV.

In its sample, this clonotype was seen a few times. The V gene is TRBV19, the J gene TRBJ2-7; D could derive from TRBD1 or TRBD2 (6 bases each). CDR3 length equals 15 residues. CDR1 and CDR2 (germline): LNHDA, SQIVND (reference sequence). V lost 0 bases, J lost 2 bases, and 11 bases lay in between. The CDR3 DNA reads as TGTGCCAGTAGTATAGAGCGGGACACGGCCTACGAGCAGTACTTC. Translation: CASSIERDTAYEQYF.

This clonotype came up many times. The CDR3 DNA reads as TGTGCCAGCAGGAACAGGGGAGAGCCTGAAGCTTTCTTT. Amino acid sequence: CASRNRGEPEAFF. The rearrangement joins TRBV2 to TRBJ1-1; TRBD1 matches 7 bases. V was clipped by 6 bases and J by 6 bases; unmatched bases: 7. CDR1 is SNHLY and CDR2 is FYNNEI in the germline V gene. CDR3 length equals 13 residues.

A word on this clonotype: A much larger clone differs from this one at a single base, so this may be a read error. The CDR3 sequence is CASVQGAQPQQF. CDR3 DNA sequence: TGTGCCAGTGTCCAGGGGGCACAGCCCCAGCAGTTT. The chain has TRBV19 and TRBJ1-5, with 8 bases matching TRBD1. The CDR3 is made up of 12 amino acids. Germline CDR1 LNHDA, CDR2 SQIVND (reference sequence).